The rows below give T cell receptor beta chains drawn from one sample of a study of cytomegalovirus exposure and HLA in healthy donors. Profiling relied on immunoSEQ multiplex PCR, and the TCRdb table lists in-frame clones only, not all of them. Of about 330,000 clones in the sample, 75% to 90% were seen once. Sequenced: PBMCs. These receptors came from a woman aged 18 to 35 in good health and CMV-seronegative. The CDR3 runs from the conserved cysteine through the conserved F or W. The order of the fields is V gene, J gene, clone size, D gene, CDR3 DNA, CDR3 protein. D genes are given only for firm matches. Not every row has a clone size; where given, it reads once, few, many or a size class.

TRBV6-6	TRBJ2-2	-	-	TGTGCCAGCAGACTCGCGAACACCGGGGAGCTGTTTTTT	CASRLANTGELFF
TRBV18	TRBJ1-1	-	-	TGTGCCAGCTCACCCGGACAGAAGGAAGCTTTCTTT	CASSPGQKEAFF
TRBV7-9	TRBJ2-7	-	TRBD2	TGTGCCAGCAGCTTAAGGTTAGGGGAGGCTAGCGGGAGGAGGGAGCAGTACTTC	CASSLRLGEASGRREQYF
TRBV27	TRBJ2-3	-	TRBD2	TGTGCCAGCAGTTCGACGACTAGCGGGGTACCGCCAGATACGCAGTATTTT	CASSSTTSGVPPDTQYF
TRBV2	TRBJ2-1	-	TRBD1	TGTGCCAGCACAACAGGGGCTGATGAGCAGTTCTTC	CASTTGADEQFF
TRBV7-9	TRBJ1-2	-	-	TGTGCCGCAACGGGATCAGAGCTCTATGGCTACACCTTC	CAATGSELYGYTF
TRBV5-1	TRBJ2-1	-	TRBD1	TGCGCCAGCAGCTTTTGGGACAGGGATGACAATGAGCAGTTCTTC	CASSFWDRDDNEQFF
TRBV27	TRBJ2-1	-	-	TGTGCCAGCAGTTTGTATAGCGGAGACTACAATGAGCAGTTCTTC	CASSLYSGDYNEQFF
TRBV2	TRBJ1-2	-	TRBD1	TGTGCCAGCAGTGAGGGCAGGGGGCAAGAGGATGGCTACACCTTC	CASSEGRGQEDGYTF
TRBV5-4	TRBJ1-2	-	-	TGTGCCAGCAGCTTGGGGGGAGGCTATGGCTACACCTTC	CASSLGGGYGYTF
TRBV15	TRBJ2-1	-	-	TGTGCCACCAGCAGAGGGCATAGTGGAGATCGCAATGAGCAGTTCTTC	CATSRGHSGDRNEQFF
TRBV19	TRBJ1-2	few	-	TGTGCCAGTAGCCCCTCCGCGACAGGAGTAGGCTATGGCTACACCTTC	CASSPSATGVGYGYTF
TRBV9	TRBJ2-3	-	TRBD1	TGTGCCAGCAGCGTAGGCCTCGAAGGACAGGTCACAGATACGCAGTATTTT	CASSVGLEGQVTDTQYF
TRBV5-8	TRBJ1-5	-	TRBD1	TGTGCCAGCAGCTTGGAATTGGGGACAGATAGCAATCAGCCCCAGCATTTT	CASSLELGTDSNQPQHF
TRBV7-3	TRBJ2-3	-	-	TGTGCCAGCAGCTTACACGGAGATACGCAGTATTTT	CASSLHGDTQYF
TRBV9	TRBJ1-5	few	TRBD1	TGTGCCAGCAGCGTAGGACAGGGGAAGCCCCAGCATTTT	CASSVGQGKPQHF
TRBV11-2	TRBJ1-1	once	-	TGTGCCAGCAGCTCCGGTTTTCCCACTGAAGCTTTCTTT	CASSSGFPTEAFF
TRBV5-1	TRBJ2-1	-	TRBD2	TGCGCCAGCAGCTCGCCTAGCGGAGACAACAATGAGCAGTTCTTC	CASSSPSGDNNEQFF
TRBV28	TRBJ2-6	-	TRBD2	TGTGCCAGCAGTAGCGGGACTGGGGCCAACGTCCTGACTTTC	CASSSGTGANVLTF
TRBV6-5	TRBJ2-7	-	TRBD2	TGTGCCAGCAGTTACTCGGCGGGAGAGGGCTACGAGCAGTACTTC	CASSYSAGEGYEQYF
TRBV27	TRBJ1-5	-	-	TGTGCCAGCAGTTTATCCGGGGGGGTGCAGCCCCAGCATTTT	CASSLSGGVQPQHF
TRBV4-1	TRBJ2-7	few	TRBD1	TGCGCCAGCAGCGGACAGGGGGCGGGGGAGCAGTACTTC	CASSGQGAGEQYF
TRBV27	TRBJ1-5	-	TRBD1	TGTGCCAGCAGTCTGGGACAGGGAAGTCAGCCCCAGCATTTT	CASSLGQGSQPQHF
TRBV30	TRBJ1-2	-	TRBD1	TGTGCCTGGAGGGACAGGGCGGCTGGCTACACCTTC	CAWRDRAAGYTF
TRBV15	TRBJ2-1	-	TRBD2	TGTGCCACCAGCAGAGCGGGGACTAGCGGGTCCAATGAGCAGTTCTTC	CATSRAGTSGSNEQFF
TRBV2	TRBJ2-1	-	-	TGTGCCAGCAGTCCGAGGAATGAGCAGTTCTTC	CASSPRNEQFF
TRBV7-8	TRBJ2-2	-	-	TGTGCCAGCAGAGGAGGTTTGTCGGTTGACACCGGGGAGCTGTTTTTT	CASRGGLSVDTGELFF
TRBV7-2	TRBJ2-5	few	TRBD2	TGTGCCAGCAGCGAACCCGGGACTAGCGGAGGGGGGGAGACCCAGTACTTC	CASSEPGTSGGGETQYF
TRBV15	TRBJ1-1	-	-	TGTGCCACCAGCAGAGGGACAGCTAACACTGAAGCTTTCTTT	CATSRGTANTEAFF
TRBV28	TRBJ1-5	-	-	TGTGCCAGCAAATCTCCGGCGGGTATTATGGATCAGCCCCAGCATTTT	CASKSPAGIMDQPQHF
TRBV27	TRBJ2-7	-	TRBD1	TGTGCCAGCAGTACGAGCACCGGGACAGTGGTATACGAGCAGTACTTC	CASSTSTGTVVYEQYF
TRBV19	TRBJ2-5	-	-	TGTGCCAGTAGTGCGACGGGGGATGTTGGAGAGACCCAGTACTTC	CASSATGDVGETQYF
TRBV10-3	TRBJ2-1	-	TRBD1	TGTGCCATTGGTCCGGGACCCAGGGGGTACAATGAGCAGTTCTTC	CAIGPGPRGYNEQFF
TRBV5-1	TRBJ1-2	-	TRBD1	TGCGCCAGCAGCTTGGCCGGGGACAGTAACTATGGCTACACCTTC	CASSLAGDSNYGYTF
TRBV18	TRBJ2-7	-	-	TGTGCCAGCTCACCCAGTCAGGTTTACGAGCAGTACTTC	CASSPSQVYEQYF
TRBV5-8	TRBJ2-7	-	TRBD2	TGTGCCAGCAGCGTGGCGGCGGGAGAAGCGTACGAGCAGTACTTC	CASSVAAGEAYEQYF
TRBV6-1	TRBJ2-7	-	TRBD1	TGTGCCAGCAGTGTAAGGGGGCGAATTGGCGAGCAGTACTTC	CASSVRGRIGEQYF
TRBV19	TRBJ2-1	-	TRBD2	TGTGCCAGTACCCTGGGGGGGAGGGCCAAAAATGAGCAGTTCTTC	CASTLGGRAKNEQFF
TRBV5-1	TRBJ2-7	-	TRBD1	TGCGCCAGCAGCCAACAGGGGAGCTCCTACGAGCAGTACTTC	CASSQQGSSYEQYF
TRBV2	TRBJ2-3	once	TRBD2	TGTGCCAGCAGTCGTCTAGCGGGAGTCACAGATACGCAGTATTTT	CASSRLAGVTDTQYF
TRBV4-1	TRBJ1-2	-	-	TGCGCCAGCAGCCAAGACCCCCAGGGTCGCTATGGCTACACCTTC	CASSQDPQGRYGYTF